The rows below give T cell receptor beta chains drawn from one sample of a study of T cells after yellow fever vaccination. TCRdb reprocessed the 5' RACE reads via MiXCR and lists one record per CDR3 protein. The sample records 85,000 to 100,000 distinct CDR3 sequences, approximately 6.3% being singletons. The sequencing used CD8+ T cells sorted from PBMCs, collected 10 days after the yellow fever booster vaccination. The origin of the receptors is a man aged 18 to 30 who received the YFV17D yellow fever vaccine. Each CDR3 is given with its conserved first and last residue. Each record gives: V gene, clone size, J gene, CDR3 protein. Where a row states a size, it is once, few, many or the class of an expanded clone; other rows omit it.

TRBV5-1	NA	TRBJ1-5	CASSFSGDSNQPQHF
TRBV4-3	NA	TRBJ2-1	CASSQDKSEQFF
TRBV19	few	TRBJ2-5	CASSIRVGPETQYF
TRBV28	NA	TRBJ1-5	CASRPNVSNQPQHF
TRBV6-5	many	TRBJ2-2	CASSYPLTGQNTGELFF
TRBV13	few	TRBJ2-5	CASSPQGVQETQYF
TRBV6-2/TRBV6-3	many	TRBJ2-2	CASRGQGDTGELFF
TRBV7-2	NA	TRBJ1-4	CASSPGQGVNEKLFF
TRBV5-1	few	TRBJ2-1	CASSLIRGINEQFF
TRBV18	many	TRBJ2-1	CASSGTGGAWNEQFF
TRBV6-5	few	TRBJ2-2	CASSPYQGTGELFF
TRBV5-6	many	TRBJ2-2	CASSLEWPLNPAGELFF
TRBV29-1	NA	TRBJ2-2	CSALRAGSTGELFF
TRBV7-9	few	TRBJ2-6	CASSKSPGANVLTF
TRBV20-1	NA	TRBJ2-1	CSARASGGYNEQFF
TRBV7-9	few	TRBJ2-5	CASSFPDRVQETQYF
TRBV20-1	few	TRBJ2-7	CSARDRRRGTMRPYEQYF
TRBV9	NA	TRBJ2-1	CASSESSGGDNEQFF
TRBV9	few	TRBJ1-4	CASSAGGDSLFF
TRBV19	NA	TRBJ2-7	CASCTHLYYEQYF
TRBV9	few	TRBJ2-3	CASSASGGTRGTDTQYF
TRBV4-2	NA	TRBJ2-3	CASGPLATVRSLTDTQYF
TRBV29-1	NA	TRBJ2-7	CSVEGADREAYEQYF
TRBV7-3	NA	TRBJ2-3	CASSLGQFGADTQYF
TRBV7-9	many	TRBJ2-2	CASSLGTGPTGELFF
TRBV29-1	few	TRBJ2-7	CSVQRQGYEQYF
TRBV18	NA	TRBJ2-5	CASSSGQAQETQYF
TRBV7-2	many	TRBJ2-7	CASSLGSGPRYEQYF
TRBV29-1	many	TRBJ2-5	CSVDPSGQETQYF